This note documents a single T cell receptor beta chain sequence. The antigen remains undetermined. Each donor gave one heparinised blood draw averaging about 100 mL. The data stem from a study of beta chain features in type 1 diabetes. Investigators reverse transcribed all isolated RNA, so they sequenced expressed TCRB transcripts. Only in-frame clones appear in the TCRdb table, and some are missing; sequencing was by immunoSEQ multiplex PCR. The table has fewer than 550,000 clones, 9.5% to 12% seen once. The germline V and J ends were trimmed by 5 bases and 8 bases, with 21 bases remaining between them. This CDR3 contains 16 residues. Looked up from germline, CDR1 is MNHEY and CDR2 is SMNVEV (reference sequence). Study conclusions and caveats: Individuals with type 1 diabetes displayed fewer insertions and more deletions at VDJ junctions. Shorter templates might be favored by PCR, and equally so in patients and in controls. TCRB rearrangement may or may not be influenced by HLA type; here this remained unresolved.

This clonotype was obtained from a young woman in good health. The rearrangement links TRBV27 to TRBJ1-4, with D possibly TRBD1 on 5 matching bases. The sequenced sample was naive CD4+ T cells from blood. CDR3 loop: CASSREGPRLGEKLFF. In DNA form, the CDR3 reads TGTGCCAGCAGTCGCGAGGGGCCGCGATTGGGGGAAAAACTGTTTTTT. Full variable domain (missing parts from reference TRBV27 and TRBJ1-4): EAQVTQNPRYLITVTGKKLTVTCSQNMNHEYMSWYRQDPGLGLRQIYYSMNVEVTDKGDVPEGYKVSRKEKRNFPLILESPSPNQTSLYFCASSREGPRLGEKLFFGSGTQLSVL.